The sequence of this T cell receptor beta chain was determined in a study of T-cell reconstitution after alpha-beta-depleted transplantation in children. This clonotype has just a few counts. The CDR3 is made up of 14 amino acids. CDR1 is DFQATT, CDR2 SNEGSKA, per germline (reference sequence). J lost 4 bases, V lost 2 bases, and 5 bases had no gene match. Molecular barcoding with unique molecular identifiers was used for the TCRbeta library. TCRdb independently ran MiXCR on the PCR reads; one entry per CDR3 protein. This sample has over 550,000 distinct CDR3 sequences, with roughly a tenth found just once.

The receptor was derived from a human donor who donated a stem cell graft to a child with acute myeloid leukemia. This chain links TRBV20-1 with TRBJ1-3, with TRBD1 matching 7 bases. The material sequenced was PBMCs from the stem cell graft donor, taken from the stem cell graft. CDR3: CSARYRGRGNTIYF. The CDR3 DNA is TGCAGTGCTAGATACAGGGGACGCGGAAACACCATATATTTT.